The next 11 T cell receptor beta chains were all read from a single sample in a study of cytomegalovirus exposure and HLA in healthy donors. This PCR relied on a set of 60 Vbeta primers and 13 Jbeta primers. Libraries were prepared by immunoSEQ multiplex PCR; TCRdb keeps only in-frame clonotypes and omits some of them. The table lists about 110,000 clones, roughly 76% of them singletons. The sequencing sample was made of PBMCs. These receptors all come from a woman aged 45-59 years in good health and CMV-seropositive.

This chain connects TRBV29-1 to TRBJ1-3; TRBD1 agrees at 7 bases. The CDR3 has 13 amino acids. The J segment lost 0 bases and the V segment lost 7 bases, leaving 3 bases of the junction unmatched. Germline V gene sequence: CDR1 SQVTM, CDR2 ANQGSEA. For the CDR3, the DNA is TGCAGCGCGGACAGGATCTCTGGAAACACCATATATTTT. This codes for CSADRISGNTIYF.

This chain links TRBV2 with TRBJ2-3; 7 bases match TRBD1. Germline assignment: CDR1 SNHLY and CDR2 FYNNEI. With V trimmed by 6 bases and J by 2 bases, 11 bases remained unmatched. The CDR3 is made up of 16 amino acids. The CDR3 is CASREPRDRDTDTQYF. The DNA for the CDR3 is TGTGCCAGCAGAGAACCCCGGGACAGAGACACAGATACGCAGTATTTT. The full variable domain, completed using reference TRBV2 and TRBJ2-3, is EPEVTQTPSHQVTQMGQEVILRCVPISNHLYFYWYRQILGQKVEFLVSFYNNEISEKSEIFDDQFSVERPDGSNFTLKIRSTKLEDSAMYFCASREPRDRDTDTQYFGPGTRLTVL.

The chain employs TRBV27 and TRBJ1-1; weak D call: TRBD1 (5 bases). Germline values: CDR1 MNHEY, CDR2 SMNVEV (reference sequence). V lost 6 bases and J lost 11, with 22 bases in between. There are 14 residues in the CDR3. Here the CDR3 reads CASRPGRGGIEAFF. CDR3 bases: TGTGCCAGCAGGCCCGGCCGGGGGGGGATTGAGGCTTTCTTT.

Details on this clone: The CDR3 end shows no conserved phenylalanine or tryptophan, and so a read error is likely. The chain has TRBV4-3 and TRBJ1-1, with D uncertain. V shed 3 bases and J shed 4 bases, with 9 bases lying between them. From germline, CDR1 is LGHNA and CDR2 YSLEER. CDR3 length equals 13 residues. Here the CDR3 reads CASSHGSGTEAFS. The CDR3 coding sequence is TGCGCCAGCAGCCACGGGAGCGGCACTGAAGCTTTCTCT.

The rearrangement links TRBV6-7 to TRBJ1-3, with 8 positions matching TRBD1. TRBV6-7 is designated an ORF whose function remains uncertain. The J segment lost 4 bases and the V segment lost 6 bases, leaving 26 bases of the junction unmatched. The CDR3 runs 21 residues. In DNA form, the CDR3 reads TGTGCCAGCAGCCCGCTCGGGAGCAGGGGGCCCAACTGGTCCGCGGGAAACACCATATATTTT. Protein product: CASSPLGSRGPNWSAGNTIYF.

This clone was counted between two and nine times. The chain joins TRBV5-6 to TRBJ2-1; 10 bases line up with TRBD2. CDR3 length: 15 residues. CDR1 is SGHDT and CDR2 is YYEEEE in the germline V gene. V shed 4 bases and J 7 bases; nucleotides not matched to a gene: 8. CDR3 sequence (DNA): TGTGCCAGCAGCCCTCTAGCGGGGGCTGCAAATGAGCAGTTCTTC. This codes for CASSPLAGAANEQFF.

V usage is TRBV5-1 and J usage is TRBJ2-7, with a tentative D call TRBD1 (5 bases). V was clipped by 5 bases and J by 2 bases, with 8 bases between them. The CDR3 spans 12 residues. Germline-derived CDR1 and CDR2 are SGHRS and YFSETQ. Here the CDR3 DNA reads TGCGCCAGCAGACCAGGGCCCTACGAGCAGTACTTC. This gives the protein CASRPGPYEQYF. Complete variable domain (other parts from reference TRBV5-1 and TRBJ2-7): KAGVTQTPRYLIKTRGQQVTLSCSPISGHRSVSWYQQTPGQGLQFLFEYFSETQRNKGNFPGRFSGRQFSNSRSEMNVSTLELGDSALYLCASRPGPYEQYFGPGTRLTVT.

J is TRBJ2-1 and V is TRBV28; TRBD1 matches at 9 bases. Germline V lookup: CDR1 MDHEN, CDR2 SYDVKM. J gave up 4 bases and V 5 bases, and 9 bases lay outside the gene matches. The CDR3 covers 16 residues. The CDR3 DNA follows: TGTGCCAGCAGTCTCACCGGGACAGGGTTTTACAATGAGCAGTTCTTC. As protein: CASSLTGTGFYNEQFF.

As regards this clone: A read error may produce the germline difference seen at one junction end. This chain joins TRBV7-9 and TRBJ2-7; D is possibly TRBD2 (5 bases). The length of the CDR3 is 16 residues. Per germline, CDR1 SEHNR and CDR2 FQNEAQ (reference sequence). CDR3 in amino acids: CSSSLARGPGSYEQYF. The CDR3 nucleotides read TGTTCCAGCAGCTTAGCGCGTGGGCCAGGTTCCTACGAGCAGTACTTC.

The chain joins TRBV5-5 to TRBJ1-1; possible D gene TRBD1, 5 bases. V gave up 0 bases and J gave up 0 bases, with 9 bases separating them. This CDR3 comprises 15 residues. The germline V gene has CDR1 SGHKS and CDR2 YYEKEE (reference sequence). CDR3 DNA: TGTGCCAGCAGCTTGGGACAGCCTTTGAACACTGAAGCTTTCTTT. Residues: CASSLGQPLNTEAFF.

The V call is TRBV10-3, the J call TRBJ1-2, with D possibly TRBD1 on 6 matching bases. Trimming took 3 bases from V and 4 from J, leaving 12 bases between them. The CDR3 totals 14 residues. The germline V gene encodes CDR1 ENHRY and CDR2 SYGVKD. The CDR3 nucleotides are TGTGCCATCAGTGATGTCCGCAGGGGCTATGGCTACACCTTC. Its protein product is CAISDVRRGYGYTF.